This T cell receptor beta chain was sequenced for a study of beta chain features in type 1 diabetes. The ends were cut back, 5 bases at V and 1 base at J, with 18 bases in the middle. The CDR3 has 16 amino acids. The germline CDR1 and CDR2 sequences are SGHDT and YYEEEE. Staining for CD45RO/CCR7/CD25/CD127/CD95/CD27 allowed sorting of CD4+ naive, central memory, regulatory and stem cell-like memory cells. The sequenced template was cDNA made from the entire isolated RNA. Using immunoSEQ multiplex PCR, the repertoire was profiled, and TCRdb retains in-frame clones only, with some absent. The table shows a few hundred thousand clones, with approximately 10% occurring only once. This clone has just a few counts. The antigen is not known. Regarding the study as a whole: Resolution of whether HLA type affects TCRB rearrangement was not achieved here. More deletions and fewer insertions at VDJ junctions were seen in type 1 diabetes patients. PCR, the amplification step, might favor shorter templates, equally in patients and controls.

The genes are TRBV5-6 and TRBJ2-5, with D perhaps assigned TRBD1 or TRBD2 (5 bases each). Sample: central memory CD4+ T cells from blood. This receptor was taken from a man between 18 and 35 years old in good health. As DNA, the CDR3 is TGTGCCAGCAGTCAAAAATGGGGGTCCTCCCAAGAGACCCAGTACTTC. It yields the protein CASSQKWGSSQETQYF.